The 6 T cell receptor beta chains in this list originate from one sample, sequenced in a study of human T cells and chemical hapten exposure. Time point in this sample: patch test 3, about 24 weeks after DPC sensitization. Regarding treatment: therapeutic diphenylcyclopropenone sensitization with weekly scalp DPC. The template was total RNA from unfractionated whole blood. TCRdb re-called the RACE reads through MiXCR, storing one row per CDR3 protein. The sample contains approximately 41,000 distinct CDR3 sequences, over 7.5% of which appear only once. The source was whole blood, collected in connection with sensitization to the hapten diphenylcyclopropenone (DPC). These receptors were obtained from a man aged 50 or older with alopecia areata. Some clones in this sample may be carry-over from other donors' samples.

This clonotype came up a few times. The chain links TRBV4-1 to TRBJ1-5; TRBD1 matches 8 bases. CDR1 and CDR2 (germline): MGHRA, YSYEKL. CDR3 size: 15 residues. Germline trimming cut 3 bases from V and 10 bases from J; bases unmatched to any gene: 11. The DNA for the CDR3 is TGCGCCAGCAGCCACAACGACAGGGGAATCGATCCCCAGCATTTT. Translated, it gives CASSHNDRGIDPQHF.

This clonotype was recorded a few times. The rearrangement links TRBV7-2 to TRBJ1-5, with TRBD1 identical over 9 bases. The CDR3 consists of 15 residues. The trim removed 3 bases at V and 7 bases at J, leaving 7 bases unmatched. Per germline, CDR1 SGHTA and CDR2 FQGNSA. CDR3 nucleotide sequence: TGTGCCAGCAGCTTCGGACAGGGGATCGAGCAGCCCCAGCATTTT. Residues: CASSFGQGIEQPQHF.

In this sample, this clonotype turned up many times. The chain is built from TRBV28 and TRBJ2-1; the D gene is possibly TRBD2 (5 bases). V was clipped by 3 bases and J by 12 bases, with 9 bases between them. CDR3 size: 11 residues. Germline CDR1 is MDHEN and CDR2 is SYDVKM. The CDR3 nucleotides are TGTGCCAGCAGTTTGAGCCGGGGGCAGTTCTTC. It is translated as CASSLSRGQFF.

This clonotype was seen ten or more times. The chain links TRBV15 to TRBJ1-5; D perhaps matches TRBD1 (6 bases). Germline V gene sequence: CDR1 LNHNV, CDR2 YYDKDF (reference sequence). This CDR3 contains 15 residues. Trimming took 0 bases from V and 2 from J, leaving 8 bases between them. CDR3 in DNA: TGTGCCACCAGCAGAGATAGGACAGGCAATCAGCCCCAGCATTTT. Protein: CATSRDRTGNQPQHF.

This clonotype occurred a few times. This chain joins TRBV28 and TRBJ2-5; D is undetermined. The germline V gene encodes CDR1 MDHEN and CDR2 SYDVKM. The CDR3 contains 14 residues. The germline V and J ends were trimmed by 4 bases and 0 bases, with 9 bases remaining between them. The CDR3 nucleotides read TGTGCCAGCAGTTCCGGATTGTACCAAGAGACCCAGTACTTC. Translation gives CASSSGLYQETQYF.

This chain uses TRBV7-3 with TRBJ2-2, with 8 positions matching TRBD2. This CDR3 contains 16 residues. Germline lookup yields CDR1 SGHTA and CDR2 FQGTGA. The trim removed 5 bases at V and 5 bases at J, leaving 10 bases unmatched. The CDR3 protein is CASSPPGTRGTGELFF. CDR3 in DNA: TGTGCCAGCAGCCCCCCCGGGACTAGAGGAACCGGGGAGCTGTTTTTT.